These T cell receptor beta chains were read from a single sample in a study of cytomegalovirus exposure and HLA in healthy donors. This table comes from immunoSEQ multiplex PCR, and its TCRdb copy is limited to in-frame clones, with some not included. The top ten hold around 4% of the sample, which has about 200,000 clones, around four fifths seen once. The sequencing sample was made of PBMCs. Source of these receptors: a male donor in good health and CMV-seronegative. CDR3s include the opening cysteine and the closing phenylalanine or tryptophan. The D gene is left open where the match is weak. Expanded clones are given a class, and other clones once, few, many or no size at all.

d_call	clone_size	j_call	v_call	cdr3_nt	cdr3_aa
TRBD2	.	TRBJ2-2	TRBV9	TGTGCCAGCAGCGTCTTACCCGGGACTAGCGGGAGTACTGGGGAGCTGTTTTTT	CASSVLPGTSGSTGELFF
TRBD2	.	TRBJ2-7	TRBV27	TGTGCCAGCAGATTTTCACGCGGGAGCTACGAGCAGTACTTC	CASRFSRGSYEQYF
.	.	TRBJ2-1	TRBV5-1	TGCGCCAGCAGCGACGGAAGGAGGGGTTTAAGGGATGAGCAGTTCTTC	CASSDGRRGLRDEQFF
TRBD2	few	TRBJ2-3	TRBV9	TGTGCCAGCTCGCTAGCGGTACCCACAGATACGCAGTATTTT	CASSLAVPTDTQYF
.	.	TRBJ1-2	TRBV6-5	TGTGCCAGCGTCCCATTCAGGGGAGGGCTCTATGGCTACACCTTC	CASVPFRGGLYGYTF
TRBD2	.	TRBJ2-1	TRBV6-5	TGTGCCAGCAGTTACACTAGCGGCTCCTACAATGAGCAGTTCTTC	CASSYTSGSYNEQFF
.	.	TRBJ1-1	TRBV7-9	TGTGCCAGCAGCCCAGACTACACTGAAGCTTTCTTT	CASSPDYTEAFF
.	.	TRBJ1-2	TRBV14	TGTGCCAGCAGCCAAGTCTCGGGGGTTACTAACTATGGCTACACCTTC	CASSQVSGVTNYGYTF
TRBD2	.	TRBJ2-7	TRBV7-6	TGTGCCAGCAGCTTTGGACTAGCGGGATCCTACGAGCAGTACTTC	CASSFGLAGSYEQYF
TRBD1	.	TRBJ2-7	TRBV15	TGTGCCACCAGCAAAACAGGGGCCAACGGGGCCGAGCAGTACTTC	CATSKTGANGAEQYF
.	.	TRBJ2-3	TRBV7-9	TGTGCCAGCAGCTCTGTCGCAAGGACTAGCACAGATACGCAGTATTTT	CASSSVARTSTDTQYF
.	.	TRBJ1-5	TRBV7-9	TGTGCCAGCAGCTTAGGAGGGTATCAGCCCCAGCATTTT	CASSLGGYQPQHF
.	few	TRBJ1-2	TRBV5-4	TGTGCCAGCAGCCCGACAGAATCTTCAGGAGGCTACACCTTC	CASSPTESSGGYTF
.	.	TRBJ1-4	TRBV6-6	TGTGCCAGCAGCCTCACTCCAGGGATTACTAATGAAAAACTGTTTTTT	CASSLTPGITNEKLFF
TRBD2	.	TRBJ2-7	TRBV9	TGTGCCAGCAGCCTCACTAGCGGGACAGGCGAGCAGTACTTC	CASSLTSGTGEQYF
TRBD1	.	TRBJ2-4	TRBV6-1	TGTGCCAGCAGTCGCGACAGGGATGGCAAAAACATTCAGTACTTC	CASSRDRDGKNIQYF
.	.	TRBJ2-5	TRBV6-5	TGTGCCAGCAGTAGAAACAGGGTTCAAGAGACCCAGTACTTC	CASSRNRVQETQYF
.	.	TRBJ2-1	TRBV7-6	TGTGCCAGCAGCCCACAGGGAAATTGGGGCAATGAGCAGTTCTTC	CASSPQGNWGNEQFF
.	.	TRBJ1-3	TRBV5-1	TGCGCCAGCAGCTGGAGGGGCGCCGGCCTTGGAAACACCATATATTTT	CASSWRGAGLGNTIYF
.	.	TRBJ2-1	TRBV19	TGTGCCAGTAGTATAGTGGGGGGTCTCAATGAGCAGTTCTTC	CASSIVGGLNEQFF
.	.	TRBJ1-1	TRBV11-1	TGTGCCAGCAGATCGGACAGAGACGACGCTGAAGCTTTCTTT	CASRSDRDDAEAFF
.	.	TRBJ2-7	TRBV2	TGTGCCAGCAGTGCTGAAACAGGGAACTACTTGAGCTCCTACGAGCAGTACTTC	CASSAETGNYLSSYEQYF
TRBD2	.	TRBJ2-3	TRBV28	TGTGCCAGCGGATCCTCCTCGACTAGCGGAGGATGGGATACGCAGTATTTT	CASGSSSTSGGWDTQYF
TRBD1	.	TRBJ2-5	TRBV18	TGTGCCAGCTCACCGTGGACAGGGGAACAAGAGACCCAGTACTTC	CASSPWTGEQETQYF
.	.	TRBJ2-1	TRBV5-1	TGCGCCAGCAGCTTGGGGGGGCCAGGTGGGTTCTTC	CASSLGGPGGFF
.	.	TRBJ1-5	TRBV28	TGTGCCAGCAGTTTCGAGGTAGTTCAGCCCCAGCATTTT	CASSFEVVQPQHF
.	.	TRBJ2-2	TRBV29-1	TGCAGCAAGGGGGGGGAGCTGTTTTTT	CSKGGELFF
.	.	TRBJ2-1	TRBV6-1	TGTGCCAGCAGCCCAATGACGGGAGCCCCTGAGCAGTTCTTC	CASSPMTGAPEQFF
TRBD1	.	TRBJ2-7	TRBV27	TGTGCCAGCAGTGAGCTACAGGGGGCGTCCTACGAGCAGTACTTC	CASSELQGASYEQYF
TRBD2	.	TRBJ2-7	TRBV5-1	TGCGCCAGCAGTTCTGGCATAGCGGGGGCTAGCTCCTACGAGCAGTACTTC	CASSSGIAGASSYEQYF